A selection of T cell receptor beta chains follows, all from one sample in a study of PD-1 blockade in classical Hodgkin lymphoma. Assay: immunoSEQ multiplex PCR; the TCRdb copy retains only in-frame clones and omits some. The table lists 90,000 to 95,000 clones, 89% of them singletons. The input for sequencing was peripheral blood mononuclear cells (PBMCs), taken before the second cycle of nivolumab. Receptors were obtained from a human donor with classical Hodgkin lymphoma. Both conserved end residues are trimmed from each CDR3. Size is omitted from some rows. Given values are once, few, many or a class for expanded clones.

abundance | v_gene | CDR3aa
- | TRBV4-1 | ASSQEQGRATSYT
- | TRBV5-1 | ASSLATGVYSEQY
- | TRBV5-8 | ASSRDKTSGNTIY
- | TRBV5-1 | ASSLEGDTQY
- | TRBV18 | ASSPQANNQPQH
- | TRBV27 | ASSRDRKSSYNEQF
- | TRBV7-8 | ASSLAGTGGTEAF
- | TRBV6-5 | ASSDRAEQY
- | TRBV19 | ASSSWTGSRYEQY
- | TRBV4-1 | ASSQGSGRRPGNTIY
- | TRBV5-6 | ASSAGLAGVVGYEQY
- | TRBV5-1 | ASSLGDRTQY
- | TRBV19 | ASSWVSDKYSEAF
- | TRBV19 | ASSSTGGGNQPQH
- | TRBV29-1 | SVEANAYEQY
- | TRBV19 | ASSTRGFMNTEAF
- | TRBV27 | ASSLLGATNAYGYT
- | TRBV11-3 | ASSLDFKGQWSYEQY
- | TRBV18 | ASSPMGQGASGELF
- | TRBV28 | ASSFYTLNSPLH
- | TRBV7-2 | ASSLLSSGGVSDTQY
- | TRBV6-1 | ASSEGTGNYGYT
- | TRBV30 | AWSRDQETQY
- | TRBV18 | ASSPSGGYNEQF
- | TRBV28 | ASSFLVSGSGEQY
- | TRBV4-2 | ASSQLSGGETQY
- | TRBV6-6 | ASTLGPGVYEQY
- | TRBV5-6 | ASSSRLLTGELF
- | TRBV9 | ASSVGQETQY
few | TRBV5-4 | ASSGQGINGYT
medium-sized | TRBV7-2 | ASSSSSGTGEAF
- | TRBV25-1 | ASSTRLAGDWETQY
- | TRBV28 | ASSFRGLKY
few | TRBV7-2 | ASSLIGNTIY